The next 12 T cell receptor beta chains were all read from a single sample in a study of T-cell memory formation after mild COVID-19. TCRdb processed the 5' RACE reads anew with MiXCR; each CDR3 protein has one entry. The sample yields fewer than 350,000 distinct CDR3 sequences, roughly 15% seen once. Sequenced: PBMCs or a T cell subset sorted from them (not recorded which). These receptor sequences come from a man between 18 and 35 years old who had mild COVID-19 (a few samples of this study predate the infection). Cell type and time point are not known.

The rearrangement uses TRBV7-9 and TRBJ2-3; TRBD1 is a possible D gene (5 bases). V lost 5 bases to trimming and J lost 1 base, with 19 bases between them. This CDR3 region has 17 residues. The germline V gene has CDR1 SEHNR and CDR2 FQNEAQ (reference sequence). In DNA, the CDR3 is TGTGCCAGCAGCCCCCCCACCAGGGAATGGGGCACAGATACGCAGTATTTT. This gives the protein CASSPPTREWGTDTQYF.

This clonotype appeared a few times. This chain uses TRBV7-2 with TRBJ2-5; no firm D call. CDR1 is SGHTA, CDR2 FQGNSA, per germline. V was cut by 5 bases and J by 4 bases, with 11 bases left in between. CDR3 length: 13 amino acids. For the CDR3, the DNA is TGTGCCAGCAGCATTAGCCAGCGAGAGACCCAGTACTTC. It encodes CASSISQRETQYF.

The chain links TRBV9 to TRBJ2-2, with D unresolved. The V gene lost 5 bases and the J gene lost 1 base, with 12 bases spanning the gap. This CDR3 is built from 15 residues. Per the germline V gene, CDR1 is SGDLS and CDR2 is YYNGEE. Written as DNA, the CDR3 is TGTGCCAGCAGTGGTGTCTTAGGGAACACCGGGGAGCTGTTTTTT. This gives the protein CASSGVLGNTGELFF.

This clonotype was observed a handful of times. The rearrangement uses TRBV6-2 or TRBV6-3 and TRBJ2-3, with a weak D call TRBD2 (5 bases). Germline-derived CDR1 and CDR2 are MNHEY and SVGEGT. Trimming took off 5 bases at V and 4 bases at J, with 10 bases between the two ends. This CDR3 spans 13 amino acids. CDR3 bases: TGTGCCAGCAGTATCGCGGGCCCAGATACGCAGTATTTT. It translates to CASSIAGPDTQYF.

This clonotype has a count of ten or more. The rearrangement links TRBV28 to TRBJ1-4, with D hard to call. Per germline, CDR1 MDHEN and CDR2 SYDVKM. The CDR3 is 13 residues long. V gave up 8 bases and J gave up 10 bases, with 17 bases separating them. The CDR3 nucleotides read TGTGCCAGCGGAGACGGTGTTCGTAGAAAACTGTTTTTT. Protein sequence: CASGDGVRRKLFF.

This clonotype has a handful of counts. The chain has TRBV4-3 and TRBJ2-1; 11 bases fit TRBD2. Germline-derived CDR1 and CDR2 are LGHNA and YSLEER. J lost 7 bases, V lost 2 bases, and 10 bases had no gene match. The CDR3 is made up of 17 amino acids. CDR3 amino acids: CASSQYRSSGGYNEQFF. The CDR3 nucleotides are TGCGCCAGCAGCCAATATCGATCTAGCGGGGGGTATAATGAGCAGTTCTTC.

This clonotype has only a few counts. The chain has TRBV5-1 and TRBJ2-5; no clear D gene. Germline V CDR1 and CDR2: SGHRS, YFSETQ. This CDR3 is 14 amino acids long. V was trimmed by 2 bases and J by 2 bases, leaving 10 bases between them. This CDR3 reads CASSFRSGQETQYF. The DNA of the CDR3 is TGCGCCAGCAGCTTCCGAAGTGGGCAAGAGACCCAGTACTTC.

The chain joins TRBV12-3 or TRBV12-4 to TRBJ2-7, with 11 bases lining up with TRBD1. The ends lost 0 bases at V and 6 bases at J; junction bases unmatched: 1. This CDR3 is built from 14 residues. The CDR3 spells CASSLAGQGVEQYV. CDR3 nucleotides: TGTGCCAGCAGTTTAGCGGGACAGGGGGTCGAGCAGTACGTC.

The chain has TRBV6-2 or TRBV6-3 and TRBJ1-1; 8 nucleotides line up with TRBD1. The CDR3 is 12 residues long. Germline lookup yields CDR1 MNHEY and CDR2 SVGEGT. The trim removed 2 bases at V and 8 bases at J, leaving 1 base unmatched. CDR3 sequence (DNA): TGTGCCAGCAGTTACCGGGACAGGGAAGCTTTCTTT. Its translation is CASSYRDREAFF.

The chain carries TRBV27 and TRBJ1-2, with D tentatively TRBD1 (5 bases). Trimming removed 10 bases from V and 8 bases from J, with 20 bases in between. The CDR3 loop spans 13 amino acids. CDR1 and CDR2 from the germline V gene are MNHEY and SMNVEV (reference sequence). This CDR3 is CATKFGTAGGYTF. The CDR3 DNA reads TGTGCCACCAAGTTCGGGACCGCCGGGGGCTACACCTTC.

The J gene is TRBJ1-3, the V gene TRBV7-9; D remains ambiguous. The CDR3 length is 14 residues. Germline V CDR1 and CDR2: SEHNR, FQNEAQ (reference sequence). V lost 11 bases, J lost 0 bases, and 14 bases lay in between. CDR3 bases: TGTGCCTCCCCGGTCCCAAGCTCTGGAAACACCATATATTTT. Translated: CASPVPSSGNTIYF.

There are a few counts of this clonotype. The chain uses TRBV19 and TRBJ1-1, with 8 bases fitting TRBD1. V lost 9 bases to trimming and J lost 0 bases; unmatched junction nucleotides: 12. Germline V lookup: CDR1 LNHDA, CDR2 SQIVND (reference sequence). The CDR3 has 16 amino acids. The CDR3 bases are TGTGCCAGCAACCCAGGGGGCTATTTCATGAACACTGAAGCTTTCTTT. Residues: CASNPGGYFMNTEAFF.